The 21 T cell receptor beta chains below were found in one sample sequenced in a study of cytotoxic CD8 clonotypes in ibrutinib-treated CLL. Profiled with immunoSEQ multiplex PCR; TCRdb holds only in-frame clones, not every one. The table lists about 120,000 clones, approximately 58% of them singletons, with 37% in the top ten. The material sequenced was PBMCs, taken after 24 months of ibrutinib treatment. The origin of the receptors is a human donor with chronic lymphocytic leukemia.

The CDR3 loop is CSLQLGSNYGYTF. As DNA, the CDR3 is TGCAGCCTCCAGCTGGGATCCAACTATGGCTACACCTTC. The gene calls are TRBV29-1 and TRBJ1-2; D ambiguous. The CDR3 is 13 residues long. Deletions cut 8 bases from V and 2 bases from J, with 15 bases between. Germline values: CDR1 SQVTM, CDR2 ANQGSEA.

V gene TRBV5-1 combines with J gene TRBJ2-5; D is uncertain. Germline V gene lookup returns CDR1 SGHRS and CDR2 YFSETQ. The CDR3 length is 12 residues. The V and J ends lost 1 base and 5 bases respectively, with 6 bases between them. The CDR3 bases are TGCGCCAGCAGCTTGCTAGGGGAGACCCAGTACTTC. Amino acid sequence: CASSLLGETQYF.

There are a few counts of this clone. V gene TRBV2 combines with J gene TRBJ2-7; D ambiguous. V gave up 4 bases and J gave up 3 bases, with 7 bases separating them. The CDR3 is 12 amino acids. Germline V lookup: CDR1 SNHLY, CDR2 FYNNEI. The chain's CDR3 is CASSVPSYEQYF. CDR3 bases: TGTGCCAGCAGTGTACCCAGCTACGAGCAGTACTTC.

The gene calls are TRBV6-6 and TRBJ1-2; 8 positions agree with TRBD1. V shed 5 bases, J shed 1 base, and the junction held 6 bases outside the gene matches. Germline loops: CDR1 MNHNY, CDR2 SVGAGI (reference sequence). This CDR3 has 15 amino acids. The CDR3 protein is CASSPLGQGNYGYTF. DNA for the CDR3: TGTGCCAGCAGTCCCCTCGGACAGGGTAACTATGGCTACACCTTC.

This chain uses TRBV19 with TRBJ1-2, with 9 bases matching TRBD1. The CDR3 spans 13 residues. The germline V gene has CDR1 LNHDA and CDR2 SQIVND (reference sequence). Unmatched junction bases numbered 5, after V lost 5 bases and J lost 7 bases. CDR3 amino acids: CASSGDRASGYTF. The CDR3 bases are TGTGCCAGTAGTGGGGACAGGGCTTCTGGCTACACCTTC.

The chain is built from TRBV6-1 and TRBJ1-2, with D hard to call. This CDR3 is built from 14 residues. Germline V gives CDR1 MNHNS, CDR2 SASEGT. Trimming shortened V by 6 bases and J by 3 bases, and 14 bases separated the two germline ends. The CDR3 reads CASRRREGDYGYTF. CDR3 DNA sequence: TGTGCCAGCAGGAGGAGGGAAGGAGACTATGGCTACACCTTC.

This chain links TRBV4-3 with TRBJ1-5; TRBD1 might be the D (5 bases). CDR3 size: 14 residues. V was clipped by 0 bases and J by 9 bases, with 12 bases between them. Germline values: CDR1 LGHNA, CDR2 YSLEER. The CDR3 sequence is CASSQERGARPQHF. The CDR3 DNA reads TGCGCCAGCAGCCAAGAACGAGGGGCCCGGCCCCAGCATTTT.

The chain employs TRBV5-1 and TRBJ1-3; D possibly corresponds to TRBD1 (6 bases). Trimming removed 5 bases from V and 2 bases from J, with 23 bases in between. Germline lookup yields CDR1 SGHRS and CDR2 YFSETQ. The CDR3 sequence is 18 residues long. The CDR3 DNA reads TGCGCCAGCAGTATAAACAGGGTTAACCCCCCTGCTGGAAACACCATATATTTT. Its translation is CASSINRVNPPAGNTIYF.

The chain recombines TRBV11-2 with TRBJ1-4, with no clear D. The V and J ends lost 5 bases and 7 bases respectively, with 11 bases between them. The CDR3 is 13 amino acids. Germline lookup yields CDR1 SGHAT and CDR2 FQNNGV. In DNA form, the CDR3 reads TGTGCCAGCAGCCGTCGACACCTTGAAAAACTGTTTTTT. Translating gives CASSRRHLEKLFF.

This chain joins TRBV7-9 and TRBJ2-2; tentative D call: TRBD1 (5 bases). The CDR3 totals 15 residues. Trimming left V 1 base short and J 7 bases short, with 13 bases between. Germline CDR1 SEHNR, CDR2 FQNEAQ (reference sequence). CDR3 in amino acids: CASSLDGAKVGELFF. The DNA of the CDR3 is TGTGCCAGCAGCTTAGATGGGGCCAAGGTCGGGGAGCTGTTTTTT.

V and J are TRBV27 and TRBJ1-4; 10 bases align to TRBD1. CDR1 is MNHEY, CDR2 SMNVEV, per germline (reference sequence). The CDR3 contains 16 residues. The J segment lost 8 bases and the V segment lost 5 bases, leaving 11 bases of the junction unmatched. CDR3: CASSPRPGQGWEKLFF. CDR3 coding DNA: TGTGCCAGCAGTCCAAGACCGGGACAGGGGTGGGAAAAACTGTTTTTT.

J is TRBJ1-5 and V is TRBV18; the D is unclear. This CDR3 region has 15 residues. From germline, CDR1 is KGHSH and CDR2 LQKENI. V was shortened by 2 bases and J by 3 bases, with 11 bases between the two germline ends. The DNA for the CDR3 is TGTGCCAGCTCACCAGGCGGACTGGCCAATCAGCCCCAGCATTTT. The encoded protein is CASSPGGLANQPQHF. The complete variable domain, with remaining parts taken from reference TRBV18 and TRBJ1-5, reads NAGVMQNPRHLVRRRGQEARLRCSPMKGHSHVYWYRQLPEEGLKFMVYLQKENIIDESGMPKERFSAEFPKEGPSILRIQQVVRGDSAAYFCASSPGGLANQPQHFGDGTRLSIL.

This chain joins TRBV6-1 and TRBJ2-7; D perhaps matches TRBD1 (5 bases). V gave up 10 bases and J gave up 0 bases, with 19 bases separating them. Per germline, CDR1 MNHNS and CDR2 SASEGT. CDR3 length: 15 residues. The CDR3 sequence: CATLNWQGASYEQYF. Here the CDR3 DNA reads TGTGCCACCCTCAACTGGCAGGGTGCCTCCTACGAGCAGTACTTC.

V gene TRBV7-2 combines with J gene TRBJ1-6; D is unresolved. This CDR3 is built from 12 residues. Germline V gives CDR1 SGHTA, CDR2 FQGNSA. Trimming removed 4 bases at V and 9 bases at J, with 7 bases between. In nucleotides, the CDR3 is TGTGCCAGCAGCTCCCCCCCTTCACCCCTCCACTTT. It encodes CASSSPPSPLHF.

The chain has TRBV11-1 and TRBJ2-3; the match to TRBD1 covers 8 bases. This CDR3 has 15 amino acids. V dropped 4 bases and J dropped 4; count of bases not matched to a gene: 7. Germline CDR1 is SGHAT and CDR2 is FQDESV (reference sequence). The CDR3: CASSSGGEWADTQYF. The CDR3 bases are TGTGCCAGCAGCTCAGGGGGCGAGTGGGCAGATACGCAGTATTTT.

V gene TRBV19 combines with J gene TRBJ1-5, with no clear D. The CDR3 runs 16 residues. Between the trimmed V and J ends, which lost 6 bases and 0 bases, there was a span of 15 bases. Germline V lookup: CDR1 LNHDA, CDR2 SQIVND (reference sequence). DNA of the CDR3: TGTGCCAGTAGAACGCTGAGAGACTATAGCAATCAGCCCCAGCATTTT. This codes for CASRTLRDYSNQPQHF.

This clone was detected only a few times. This sequence joins TRBV5-1 and TRBJ2-2; TRBD1 is a possible D gene (6 bases). The CDR3 is made up of 15 amino acids. Germline values: CDR1 SGHRS, CDR2 YFSETQ. Trimming left V 0 bases short and J 4 bases short, with 10 bases between. In DNA, the CDR3 is TGCGCCAGCAGCTTGGGTTCAGGGGCCACCGGGGAGCTGTTTTTT. This gives the protein CASSLGSGATGELFF.

This clone was recorded a few times. The chain links TRBV25-1 to TRBJ1-4, with a weak D call TRBD1 (6 bases). The germline V gene has CDR1 MGHDK and CDR2 SYGVNS. This CDR3 region has 14 residues. V gave up 3 bases and J gave up 5 bases, with 10 bases separating them. The CDR3 loop is CASSDRTVNEKLFF. For the CDR3, the DNA is TGTGCCAGCAGTGACCGGACAGTCAATGAAAAACTGTTTTTT.

V and J are TRBV20-1 and TRBJ1-2; a weak D match, TRBD1 (5 bases). V gave up 5 bases and J gave up 12 bases, with 16 bases separating them. Germline-derived CDR1 and CDR2 are DFQATT and SNEGSKA (reference sequence). The CDR3 runs to 11 residues. This CDR3 reads CSADVPGRHTF. DNA for the CDR3: TGCAGTGCTGATGTTCCGGGACGTCACACCTTC.

The chain recombines TRBV9 with TRBJ1-6; the D is unclear. V dropped 4 bases and J dropped 9 bases, with 14 bases sitting between them. CDR1 SGDLS and CDR2 YYNGEE come from the germline V gene. This CDR3 has 14 amino acids. For the CDR3, the DNA is TGTGCCAGCAGCCCGGATTGGGAGGGTTCACCCCTCCACTTT. Residues: CASSPDWEGSPLHF.

The gene calls are TRBV28 and TRBJ1-2; 9 bases match TRBD1. Germline V gene lookup returns CDR1 MDHEN and CDR2 SYDVKM. The V gene end was trimmed by 6 bases and the J gene end by 3 bases; junction bases not matched to a gene: 5. The CDR3 runs 14 residues. In nucleotides, the CDR3 is TGTGCCAGCAGCACCGGGACAGGGCACTATGGCTACACCTTC. Residues: CASSTGTGHYGYTF.